These 31 T cell receptor beta chains share one sample of origin, sequenced in a study of T cell responses to AZD1222 COVID-19 vaccine. Only in-frame clones appear in the TCRdb table, and some are missing; sequencing was by immunoSEQ multiplex PCR. Among approximately 130,000 clones listed, 88% were seen once. Sequencing was performed on peripheral blood, taken 28 days after the second AZD1222 dose. The source is an adult who received the AZD1222 COVID-19 vaccine.

This chain connects TRBV5-5 to TRBJ1-3; TRBD1 might be the D (5 bases). V lost 1 base to trimming and J lost 2 bases, with 10 bases between them. CDR1 SGHKS and CDR2 YYEKEE come from the germline V gene (reference sequence). The CDR3 is made up of 15 amino acids. This CDR3 reads CASSLHQGPGNTIYF. The CDR3 region has the DNA TGTGCCAGCAGCTTGCACCAGGGCCCTGGAAACACCATATATTTT.

The rearrangement links TRBV12-3 or TRBV12-4 to TRBJ2-7; TRBD1 might be the D (6 bases). Trimming took off 6 bases at V and 5 bases at J, with 14 bases between the two ends. The CDR3 totals 13 residues. CDR3: CASRPGQSNEQYF. As DNA, the CDR3 is TGTGCCAGCAGACCCGGACAGTCGAACGAGCAGTACTTC.

This clone was observed once. Being one base from a much bigger clone, this may be a read error. The chain is built from TRBV6-4 and TRBJ2-3, with TRBD2 identical over 12 bases. Trimming took 5 bases from V and 2 from J; bases not matched to a gene: 2. The CDR3 consists of 15 residues. Germline CDR1 and CDR2: MRHNA and SNTAGT. CDR3 DNA: TGTGCCAGCAGTCCTAGCGGGGGGGCCACAGATACGCAGTATTTT. It translates to CASSPSGGATDTQYF.

The chain joins TRBV15 to TRBJ2-2; no definite D call. Per the germline V gene, CDR1 is LNHNV and CDR2 is YYDKDF (reference sequence). The CDR3 loop spans 13 amino acids. V was shortened by 0 bases and J by 7 bases, with 6 bases between the two germline ends. Here the CDR3 reads CATSREPGGELFF. CDR3 DNA sequence: TGTGCCACCAGCAGAGAACCCGGCGGGGAGCTGTTTTTT.

The V gene is TRBV9, the J gene TRBJ2-3; TRBD2 is a possible D gene (5 bases). The V gene lost 0 bases and the J gene lost 1 base, with 9 bases spanning the gap. This CDR3 region has 15 residues. Germline V gene data show CDR1 as SGDLS and CDR2 as YYNGEE. The CDR3 sequence: CASSVGGLGTDTQYF. The CDR3 bases are TGTGCCAGCAGCGTAGGTGGACTGGGCACAGATACGCAGTATTTT.

The chain recombines TRBV27 with TRBJ1-1; D remains unclear. The germline V gene has CDR1 MNHEY and CDR2 SMNVEV (reference sequence). The CDR3 consists of 14 residues. V lost 10 bases to trimming and J lost 2 bases, with 17 bases between them. For the CDR3, the DNA is TGTGCCACATCCCGAGGTGGGAGCAACACTGAAGCTTTCTTT. Protein sequence: CATSRGGSNTEAFF.

CDR3 protein: CASSTQNADTQYF. DNA for the CDR3: TGTGCCAGTAGTACACAGAACGCAGATACGCAGTATTTT. This chain connects TRBV19 to TRBJ2-3; unclear D gene. CDR1 and CDR2 (germline): LNHDA, SQIVND (reference sequence). With 4 bases removed from V and 4 bases from J, the gap between germline ends came to 9 bases. The CDR3 totals 13 residues.

This clone has a single count. V usage is TRBV4-1 and J usage is TRBJ2-7; D is uncertain. The CDR3 sequence is 13 residues long. Trimming left V 2 bases short and J 3 bases short, with 8 bases between. The germline V gene encodes CDR1 MGHRA and CDR2 YSYEKL. The CDR3 region is CASSQRLYYEQYF. For the CDR3, the DNA is TGCGCCAGCAGCCAAAGGCTCTACTACGAGCAGTACTTC.

For the CDR3, the DNA is TGTGCCAGCAGCGTAGTGGAGGAGAACACCGGGGAGCTGTTTTTT. This encodes CASSVVEENTGELFF. V is TRBV9 and J is TRBJ2-2; D perhaps matches TRBD2 (5 bases). The CDR3 extends over 15 amino acids. CDR1 SGDLS and CDR2 YYNGEE come from the germline V gene. The V end lost 0 bases, the J end lost 1 base, and 7 bases lay between the germline ends.

The V gene is TRBV5-1, the J gene TRBJ2-7; D may be TRBD1 or TRBD2 (5 bases each). CDR1 SGHRS and CDR2 YFSETQ come from the germline V gene. This CDR3 comprises 12 residues. V gave up 0 bases and J gave up 8 bases, with 9 bases separating them. The CDR3 spells CASSLDPGQQYF. The DNA of the CDR3 is TGCGCCAGCAGCTTGGATCCGGGGCAGCAGTACTTC.

The V gene is TRBV6-1, the J gene TRBJ1-3; TRBD1 matches at 7 bases. Germline V CDR1 and CDR2: MNHNS, SASEGT. V lost 2 bases to trimming and J lost 0 bases; unmatched junction nucleotides: 7. CDR3 length: 17 residues. CDR3 residues: CASSEFMGQSSGNTIYF. In DNA form, the CDR3 reads TGTGCCAGCAGTGAATTTATGGGACAGAGCTCTGGAAACACCATATATTTT.

The chain recombines TRBV5-4 with TRBJ2-2, with 9 positions matching TRBD2. Unmatched junction bases numbered 14, after V lost 7 bases and J lost 7 bases. Germline loops: CDR1 SGHNT, CDR2 YYREEE (reference sequence). The CDR3 contains 16 residues. DNA of the CDR3: TGTGCCAGCTACCCACCGGACGCGGGAGGGCGCGGGGAGCTGTTTTTT. Protein product: CASYPPDAGGRGELFF. The entire variable domain, with the rest obtained from reference TRBV5-4 and TRBJ2-2, is as follows: ETGVTQSPTHLIKTRGQQVTLRCSSQSGHNTVSWYQQALGQGPQFIFQYYREEENGRGNFPPRFSGLQFPNYSSELNVNALELDDSALYLCASYPPDAGGRGELFFGEGSRLTVL.

V gene TRBV3-1 (or the pseudogene TRBV3-2) combines with J gene TRBJ2-1; 9 nucleotides match TRBD2. Germline CDR1 and CDR2: LGHDT and YNNKEL (reference sequence). The CDR3 extends over 15 amino acids. V trimming: 0 bases; J trimming: 7 bases; junction bases outside the gene matches: 4. In DNA, the CDR3 is TGTGCCAGCAGCCAAGATTTAGCGGGAGCAAATGAGCAGTTCTTC. This gives the protein CASSQDLAGANEQFF.

The CDR3 here is CASSHWDNYGYTF. The CDR3 DNA is TGTGCCAGCAGCCACTGGGACAACTATGGCTACACCTTC. The rearrangement joins TRBV3-1 (or the pseudogene TRBV3-2) to TRBJ1-2; weak D call: TRBD1 (5 bases). Trimming shortened V by 3 bases and J by 2 bases, and 7 bases separated the two germline ends. Germline CDR1 LGHDT, CDR2 YNNKEL (reference sequence). This CDR3 region has 13 residues.

The genes are TRBV5-1 and TRBJ2-1, with TRBD2 identical over 8 bases. The CDR3 sequence is 17 residues long. Germline V gene sequence: CDR1 SGHRS, CDR2 YFSETQ. With 4 bases clipped from V and 4 bases from J, the junction kept 13 bases outside the gene matches. The CDR3 protein is CASSPAASGLQYNEQFF. CDR3 coding DNA: TGCGCCAGCAGCCCGGCGGCTAGCGGGCTGCAGTACAATGAGCAGTTCTTC. Complete variable domain (other parts from reference TRBV5-1 and TRBJ2-1): KAGVTQTPRYLIKTRGQQVTLSCSPISGHRSVSWYQQTPGQGLQFLFEYFSETQRNKGNFPGRFSGRQFSNSRSEMNVSTLELGDSALYLCASSPAASGLQYNEQFFGPGTRLTVL.

The V call is TRBV24-1, the J call TRBJ2-1; 14 bases fit TRBD2. Germline CDR1 reads KGHDR; CDR2 reads SFDVKD. V was pared by 9 bases and J by 1 base, with 4 bases of the junction left unmatched. The CDR3 has 16 residues. For the CDR3, the DNA is TGTGCCACCGGGACTAGCGGGAGTAGGTCCTACAATGAGCAGTTCTTC. Encoded protein: CATGTSGSRSYNEQFF.

The chain links TRBV27 to TRBJ2-1; 10 nucleotides match TRBD2. CDR3 length: 16 amino acids. V gave up 4 bases and J gave up 2 bases; unmatched junction bases: 5. Germline assignment: CDR1 MNHEY and CDR2 SMNVEV (reference sequence). CDR3 DNA sequence: TGTGCCAGCAGTTCCACTAGCGGGGTTACCTACAATGAGCAGTTCTTC. The encoded protein is CASSSTSGVTYNEQFF.

J is TRBJ1-5 and V is TRBV18; tentatively, D is TRBD1 (6 bases). The CDR3 extends over 15 amino acids. The germline V gene encodes CDR1 KGHSH and CDR2 LQKENI. The germline V and J ends were trimmed by 3 bases and 1 base, with 10 bases remaining between them. In nucleotides, the CDR3 is TGTGCCAGCTCACCCGAAGGGGGAAGCAATCAGCCCCAGCATTTT. Protein: CASSPEGGSNQPQHF.

This clone was observed a few times. The genes are TRBV19 and TRBJ2-1; D remains unclear. The germline CDR1 and CDR2 sequences are LNHDA and SQIVND (reference sequence). The ends were cut back, 8 bases at V and 7 bases at J, with 18 bases in the middle. The CDR3 is 14 amino acids. The CDR3 DNA sequence: TGTGCCAGTCTTGACCCCCGTACAAGGAATGAGCAGTTCTTC. Protein: CASLDPRTRNEQFF. Together with reference TRBV19 and TRBJ2-1, the CDR3 gives the full variable domain: DGGITQSPKYLFRKEGQNVTLSCEQNLNHDAMYWYRQDPGQGLRLIYYSQIVNDFQKGDIAEGYSVSREKKESFPLTVTSAQKNPTAFYLCASLDPRTRNEQFFGPGTRLTVL.

The CDR3 loop reads CASSETATRNQPQHF. The CDR3 DNA reads as TGCGCCAGCAGTGAGACGGCAACCCGCAATCAGCCCCAGCATTTT. The chain employs TRBV10-2 and TRBJ1-5; D is ambiguous. The V end lost 2 bases, the J end lost 2 bases, and 10 bases lay between the germline ends. CDR3 length: 15 residues. Germline CDR1 and CDR2: WSHSY and SAAADI.

J is TRBJ1-1 and V is TRBV5-1, with TRBD1 matching over 9 bases. After removal of 4 bases from V and 1 base from J, the junction contained 5 bases not matched to a gene. There are 15 residues in the CDR3. Germline-derived CDR1 and CDR2 are SGHRS and YFSETQ. The CDR3 loop is CASSRGQGANTEAFF. CDR3 bases: TGCGCCAGCAGCAGGGGACAGGGAGCGAACACTGAAGCTTTCTTT.

This clone was picked up one time. The chain employs TRBV14 and TRBJ2-3, with a possible D match to TRBD1 (5 bases). The CDR3 is 16 residues long. Germline assignment: CDR1 SGHDN and CDR2 FVKESK. The V gene lost 4 bases and the J gene lost 2 bases, with 16 bases spanning the gap. In DNA form, the CDR3 reads TGTGCCAGCAGCCTTCTAGGGGCTAGTTCCACAGATACGCAGTATTTT. Translating it yields CASSLLGASSTDTQYF.

This CDR3 reads CASRGGTTSYEQYF. CDR3 sequence (DNA): TGCGCCAGCAGGGGGGGGACTACCTCCTACGAGCAGTACTTC. The gene calls are TRBV5-1 and TRBJ2-7; 7 bases map to TRBD2. After removal of 5 bases from V and 0 bases from J, the junction contained 5 bases not matched to a gene. Germline CDR1 is SGHRS and CDR2 is YFSETQ. CDR3 length: 14 residues.

This clone was detected only once. The rearrangement uses TRBV9 and TRBJ2-1, with 11 bases aligning to TRBD2. The CDR3 spans 15 residues. Germline-derived CDR1 and CDR2 are SGDLS and YYNGEE. The J segment lost 5 bases and the V segment lost 3 bases, leaving 4 bases of the junction unmatched. Written as DNA, the CDR3 is TGTGCCAGCAGCGCTAGCGGGGGGCTGAACAATGAGCAGTTCTTC. It codes for CASSASGGLNNEQFF.

The chain recombines TRBV5-6 with TRBJ2-7; D is uncertain. With 4 bases removed from V and 2 bases from J, the gap between germline ends came to 16 bases. Germline CDR1 is SGHDT and CDR2 is YYEEEE. This CDR3 comprises 15 residues. CDR3 DNA sequence: TGTGCCAGCAGCCTAAGGCAGTTAGGCCCCTACGAGCAGTACTTC. Its translation: CASSLRQLGPYEQYF.

V gene TRBV1 combines with J gene TRBJ2-7; the D call of TRBD2 is as the table states it, not checked on the DNA. TRBV1 is termed a pseudogene. This CDR3 is 14 amino acids long. The CDR3 reads CTSSSGTSKHEQYF. The CDR3 DNA reads as TGCACCAGCAGCTCCGGGACTAGCAAACACGAGCAGTACTTC.

This clone occurred many times. The chain carries TRBV7-2 and TRBJ2-7; D remains ambiguous. This CDR3 comprises 13 residues. Trimming cost V 1 base and J 2 bases, with 6 bases left between them. The germline gives CDR1 SGHTA, CDR2 FQGNSA. The CDR3 nucleotides read TGTGCCAGCAGCTTAGTTGTACCCTACGAGCAGTACTTC. It yields the protein CASSLVVPYEQYF.

This chain links TRBV3-1 (or the pseudogene TRBV3-2) with TRBJ2-1, with 8 bases identical to TRBD2. CDR1 is LGHDT, CDR2 YNNKEL, per germline (reference sequence). The ends lost 2 bases at V and 7 bases at J; junction bases unmatched: 1. This CDR3 is built from 13 residues. The CDR3 region is CASSQPSGNEQFF. The DNA for the CDR3 is TGTGCCAGCAGCCAACCTAGCGGGAATGAGCAGTTCTTC.

The chain uses TRBV11-3 and TRBJ2-3, with 7 bases matching TRBD1. Trimming took 5 bases from V and 6 from J; bases not matched to a gene: 2. The CDR3 has 12 residues. The germline V gene encodes CDR1 SGHNT and CDR2 YENEEA. Here the CDR3 DNA reads TGTGCCAGCAGCCCCAGGGGGGATACGCAGTATTTT. Protein: CASSPRGDTQYF.

This clone occurred once. This sequence joins TRBV29-1 and TRBJ2-5; 9 bases match TRBD1. Germline assignment: CDR1 SQVTM and CDR2 ANQGSEA. Trimming at V came to 7 bases and at J to 5 bases, leaving 11 bases not matched to a gene. The CDR3 has 14 residues. CDR3 loop: CSALGQGITETQYF. The CDR3 DNA reads TGCAGCGCCTTAGGACAGGGGATCACGGAGACCCAGTACTTC.

The chain carries TRBV15 and TRBJ2-5; D unclear. Trimming took off 0 bases at V and 2 bases at J, with 1 base between the two ends. Germline CDR1 LNHNV, CDR2 YYDKDF (reference sequence). This CDR3 spans 12 amino acids. CDR3 in DNA: TGTGCCACCAGCAGAGAGCAAGAGACCCAGTACTTC. Amino acids: CATSREQETQYF. The variable domain in full, with the rest retrieved from reference TRBV15 and TRBJ2-5, is DAMVIQNPRYQVTQFGKPVTLSCSQTLNHNVMYWYQQKSSQAPKLLFHYYDKDFNNEADTPDNFQSRRPNTSFCFLDIRSPGLGDTAMYLCATSREQETQYFGPGTRLLVL.